The sample holds one count of the clone carrying this TCR beta chain. Profiled with immunoSEQ multiplex PCR; TCRdb holds only in-frame clones, not every one. There are 60,000 to 75,000 clones in the sample; around 80% occur only once, and approximately 1% lies in the top ten. The data belong to a study of OX40 agonist ivuxolimab in advanced cancers. Study as a whole: People in dose escalation had one of these cancers: hepatocellular carcinoma, melanoma, renal cell or head and neck cancer.

The V and J ends lost 0 bases and 10 bases respectively, with 7 bases between them. The CDR3 totals 12 residues. The germline CDR1 and CDR2 sequences are MNHEY and SVGAGI. J is TRBJ2-1 and V is TRBV6-5; D remains unclear. The receptor comes from an adult with an advanced solid tumor such as melanoma, head and neck, liver or kidney cancer. Sequences were derived from CD4+ or CD8+ T cells sorted from blood, sampled in a trial of the OX40 agonist ivuxolimab. CDR3 nucleotides: TGTGCCAGCAGTTACTCAGGTGACGAGCAGTTCTTC. Its translation is CASSYSGDEQFF.